This T cell receptor beta chain appears in the sequencing data of a study of T cell repertoires in cytomegalovirus infection. Study-level background: Matching HLA type and CMV infection were both indicated by public TCR beta signatures.

General study results and limits: The study identified carriers of CMV plus the relevant HLA from cumulative public TCR beta family frequency.

TCRdb recomputed calls from the reads with MiXCR, one row per CDR3 protein. The profile shows fewer than 700,000 distinct CDR3 sequences, approximately 24% of them singletons. Germline V gene lookup returns CDR1 MGHRA and CDR2 YSYEKL. V dropped 1 base and J dropped 12 bases, with 6 bases sitting between them. The CDR3 extends over 10 amino acids. There are a few counts of this clonotype. The antigen is unknown. J is TRBJ1-1 and V is TRBV4-1; unclear D gene. Material for sequencing was CD8+ T cells from PBMCs. The clonotype was recovered from a human donor in good health (CMV status not recorded). Some clones in this sample may be carry-over from other donors' samples. DNA for the CDR3: TGCGCCAGCAGCCAAGGGGTCACTTTCTTT. Amino acids: CASSQGVTFF.